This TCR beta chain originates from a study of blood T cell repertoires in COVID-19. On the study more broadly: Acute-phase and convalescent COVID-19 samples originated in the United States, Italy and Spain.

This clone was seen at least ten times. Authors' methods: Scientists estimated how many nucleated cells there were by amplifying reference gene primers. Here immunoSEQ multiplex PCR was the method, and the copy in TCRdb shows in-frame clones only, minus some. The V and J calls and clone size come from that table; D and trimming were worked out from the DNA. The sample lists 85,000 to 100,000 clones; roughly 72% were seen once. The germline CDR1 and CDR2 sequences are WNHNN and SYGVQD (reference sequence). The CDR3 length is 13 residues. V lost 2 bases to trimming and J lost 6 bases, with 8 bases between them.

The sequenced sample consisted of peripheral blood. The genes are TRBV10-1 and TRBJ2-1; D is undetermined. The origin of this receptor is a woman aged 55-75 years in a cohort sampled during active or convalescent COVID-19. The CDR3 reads CASSEIPGNEQFF. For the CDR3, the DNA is TGCGCCAGCAGTGAGATCCCCGGCAATGAGCAGTTCTTC.